Following are 16 T cell receptor beta chains from one sample sequenced in a study of T cells in Graves' hyperthyroidism and ophthalmopathy. Using RNA transcripts as the source, TCR beta CDR3 regions were amplified. The HTBI set primed first-round TCR CDR3 RT-PCR. Using its own MiXCR run on the multiplex PCR reads, TCRdb lists one record per CDR3 protein. This table holds fewer than 350,000 distinct CDR3 sequences, roughly an eighth found once. The sequencing sample was made of blood. The receptors shown here come from a woman in her 40s with Graves' hyperthyroidism.

This clonotype appeared many times. The rearrangement uses TRBV6-1 and TRBJ2-7; 9 nucleotides align to TRBD1. CDR3 length equals 15 residues. Germline V gene lookup returns CDR1 MNHNS and CDR2 SASEGT. J gave up 5 bases and V 5 bases, and 10 bases lay outside the gene matches. This chain's CDR3 is CASSRSGQGPHEQYF. CDR3 DNA sequence: TGTGCCAGCAGTCGCTCGGGACAGGGCCCCCACGAGCAGTACTTC.

This clonotype was counted ten times or more. The rearrangement joins TRBV6-1 to TRBJ2-1, with D possibly being TRBD2 (6 bases). Trimming removed 6 bases from V and 3 bases from J, with 12 bases in between. The CDR3 has 14 amino acids. CDR1 and CDR2 from the germline V gene are MNHNS and SASEGT. The CDR3 protein is CASSPSVDYNEQFF. The CDR3, as DNA: TGTGCCAGCAGCCCTAGCGTTGACTACAATGAGCAGTTCTTC.

This clonotype was seen ten or more times. The chain has TRBV10-3 and TRBJ2-1, with a tentative D call TRBD2 (5 bases). Per the germline V gene, CDR1 is ENHRY and CDR2 is SYGVKD. V was pared by 3 bases and J by 6 bases, with 21 bases between. The CDR3 sequence is 17 residues long. This CDR3 is CAISDNPSRGPINEQFF. The CDR3 nucleotides are TGTGCCATCAGTGATAATCCTAGCCGAGGCCCTATCAATGAGCAGTTCTTC.

This clonotype was recorded many times. The chain recombines TRBV7-8 with TRBJ1-4, with D possibly matching TRBD1 (5 bases). The CDR3 extends over 15 amino acids. In germline, CDR1 is SGHVS, CDR2 FQNEAQ. Trimming stripped 1 base from V and 3 bases from J, with 9 bases between. The CDR3, as DNA: TGTGCCAGCAGCTTAGGACAGTTCCCTAATGAAAAACTGTTTTTT. It translates to CASSLGQFPNEKLFF. The variable domain in full, completed from reference TRBV7-8 and TRBJ1-4, reads GAGVSQSPRYKVAKRGQDVALRCDPISGHVSLFWYQQALGQGPEFLTYFQNEAQLDKSGLPSDRFFAERPEGSVSTLKIQRTQQEDSAVYLCASSLGQFPNEKLFFGSGTQLSVL.

This clonotype was counted ten times or more. V gene TRBV20-1 combines with J gene TRBJ1-1, with D possibly TRBD1 on 5 matching bases. The CDR3 is made up of 14 amino acids. From germline, CDR1 is DFQATT and CDR2 SNEGSKA (reference sequence). Trimming left V 4 bases short and J 1 base short, with 13 bases between. The CDR3 DNA reads as TGCAGTGCTAAATCAGGGACGGGGAACACTGAAGCTTTCTTT. It translates to CSAKSGTGNTEAFF.

The chain couples TRBV20-1 to TRBJ2-1; TRBD2 matches 9 bases. This CDR3 has 13 residues. CDR1 is DFQATT, CDR2 SNEGSKA, per germline (reference sequence). The V gene end was trimmed by 2 bases and the J gene end by 6 bases; junction bases not matched to a gene: 2. CDR3 nucleotide sequence: TGCAGTGCTAGACTAGCGGGGTTCAATGAGCAGTTCTTC. Translated: CSARLAGFNEQFF.

This clonotype was detected ten times or more. The chain recombines TRBV30 with TRBJ1-1; no reliable D call. The CDR3 sequence is 13 residues long. The V end was cut by 0 bases, the J end by 1 base, with 6 bases between. Looked up from germline, CDR1 is GTSNPN and CDR2 is SVGIG (reference sequence). The chain's CDR3 is CAWSVQGNTEAFF. The CDR3 region has the DNA TGTGCCTGGAGTGTACAAGGGAACACTGAAGCTTTCTTT.

This clonotype was observed at least ten times. The chain uses TRBV2 and TRBJ2-3; 7 nucleotides agree with TRBD1. Germline assignment: CDR1 SNHLY and CDR2 FYNNEI. This CDR3 has 13 residues. V shed 7 bases, J shed 6 bases, and the junction held 7 bases outside the gene matches. CDR3 coding DNA: TGTGCCAGCACGGGACAGAGCTGGGATACGCAGTATTTT. This codes for CASTGQSWDTQYF.

This clonotype came up a few times. The J gene is TRBJ2-1, the V gene TRBV5-8; TRBD2 matches at 13 bases. Germline CDR1 is SGHTS and CDR2 is YDEGEE. The CDR3 sequence is 15 residues long. V trimming: 0 bases; J trimming: 10 bases; junction bases outside the gene matches: 4. CDR3 bases: TGTGCCAGCAGCTTGGGGACTAGCGGGAGTGCCGAGCAGTTCTTC. Amino acid sequence: CASSLGTSGSAEQFF.

In its sample, this clonotype was seen many times. J is TRBJ1-6 and V is TRBV2, with D tentatively TRBD1 (5 bases). Germline loops: CDR1 SNHLY, CDR2 FYNNEI. V was pared by 5 bases and J by 7 bases, with 12 bases between. CDR3 length equals 14 residues. The CDR3 loop reads CASSRDGTNSPLHF. CDR3 coding DNA: TGTGCCAGCAGTCGGGACGGAACAAATTCACCCCTCCACTTT.

This clonotype was counted at least ten times. The gene calls are TRBV29-1 and TRBJ1-3; D is perhaps TRBD1 (6 bases). CDR3 length equals 16 residues. Between the trimmed V and J ends, which lost 4 bases and 0 bases, there was a span of 16 bases. Germline lookup yields CDR1 SQVTM and CDR2 ANQGSEA. The CDR3 spells CSVAQQGYSSGNTIYF. The CDR3 DNA reads as TGCAGCGTTGCCCAACAGGGATATTCCTCTGGAAACACCATATATTTT. Together with reference TRBV29-1 and TRBJ1-3, the CDR3 gives the full variable domain: SAVISQKPSRDICQRGTSLTIQCQVDSQVTMMFWYRQQPGQSLTLIATANQGSEATYESGFVIDKFPISRPNLTFSTLTVSNMSPEDSSIYLCSVAQQGYSSGNTIYFGEGSWLTVV.

Ten or more counts support this clonotype. The chain couples TRBV27 to TRBJ1-1; D gene uncertain. CDR3 length equals 14 residues. V was clipped by 2 bases and J by 4 bases, with 11 bases between them. The V gene's germline CDR1 is MNHEY and CDR2 SMNVEV (reference sequence). The CDR3 is CASSLNIIGTEAFF. CDR3 bases: TGTGCCAGCAGTTTAAACATAATTGGCACTGAAGCTTTCTTT.

This clonotype has a count of ten or more. V and J are TRBV11-2 and TRBJ2-3, with D possibly being TRBD2 (5 bases). This CDR3 is 19 amino acids long. Trimming took 5 bases from V and 8 from J, leaving 32 bases between them. In germline, CDR1 is SGHAT, CDR2 FQNNGV. The CDR3 coding sequence is TGTGCCAGCAGCCTCCTACCCCCCACCAGCGGAGGCGTCGGAGGTACGCAGTATTTT. Translating it yields CASSLLPPTSGGVGGTQYF. The full variable domain, rest sourced from reference TRBV11-2 and TRBJ2-3, is EAGVAQSPRYKIIEKRQSVAFWCNPISGHATLYWYQQILGQGPKLLIQFQNNGVVDDSQLPKDRFSAERLKGVDSTLKIQPAKLEDSAVYLCASSLLPPTSGGVGGTQYFGPGTRLTVL.

The rearrangement links TRBV28 to TRBJ2-7, with 8 positions matching TRBD2. CDR3 size: 14 residues. V was pared by 3 bases and J by 6 bases, with 7 bases of the junction left unmatched. Germline CDR1 MDHEN, CDR2 SYDVKM. The DNA of the CDR3 is TGTGCCAGCAGTTTTGAGGTCGGGGGGGTCGAGCAGTACTTC. This translates into CASSFEVGGVEQYF.

This clonotype has only a few counts. The chain combines TRBV5-4 with TRBJ1-6; D unclear. The CDR3 is 15 amino acids. Trimming removed 0 bases from V and 7 bases from J, with 11 bases in between. The germline V gene encodes CDR1 SGHNT and CDR2 YYREEE (reference sequence). This chain's CDR3 is CASSLAVGGNSPLHF. The CDR3 DNA reads TGTGCCAGCAGCTTGGCGGTGGGTGGCAATTCACCCCTCCACTTT.

This clonotype turned up a few times. This chain links TRBV20-1 with TRBJ2-7; D is perhaps TRBD1 (6 bases). CDR1 DFQATT and CDR2 SNEGSKA come from the germline V gene (reference sequence). The CDR3 loop spans 13 amino acids. V shed 5 bases and J shed 7 bases, with 18 bases lying between them. The CDR3 reads CSAQTGGYDEQYF. In nucleotides, the CDR3 is TGCAGTGCTCAGACAGGTGGCTACGATGAGCAGTACTTC.